The text below deals with one T cell receptor (beta chain). The specificity of this receptor is unknown. No quality values exist for individual bases; no much larger clone is one base distant. TCR cDNA was synthesized by 5'RACE template switching, which introduced a universal primer site and unique molecular identifiers. Priming of cDNA synthesis was performed from both the TCR alpha and TCR beta constant segments. Two PCR steps were used to amplify libraries, with sample barcodes and sequencing adapters being added in the second step. Sequencing of the libraries was done on either Illumina HiSeq 2500 (2x100 bp) or NovaSeq (2x150 bp). Per the original workflow: Reads were demultiplexed and collapsed into UMI consensus sequences with MIGEC, and V(D)J alignment was performed with MiXCR. Using edgeR on replicate PBMC samples, clonotypes were called vaccine-responding if FDR was below 0.01 and the log2 fold change was above 5 up to day 15. Each bulk clonotype received a CD4 or CD8 identity based on whether the sequenced CD4 or CD8 repertoire contained that clonotype at higher abundance. TCRdb ran its own pipeline on the public reads, namely fastp trimming at Q25 and MiXCR clone calling, and kept in-frame beta chains. Identical CDR3 protein sequences are pooled into one entry, listed with their most common genes and DNA. The V and J calls were not made by the authors but by TCRdb's processing. The sample table holds about 140,000 distinct CDR3 sequences, of which approximately 6.6% were seen once. Of the sample, more than 0.6% falls within the top ten clones.

V is cut back by 4 bases and J by 2 bases, with 5 bases in the junction unmatched. CDR1 is given as SGHRS and CDR2 as YFSETQ, both from the germline V gene. From cysteine to phenylalanine, the CDR3 is 14 amino acids long. Here the CDR3 DNA is all that survives: 42 bases in frame from base 1. The data derive from a study of T cells after yellow fever vaccination (dated by TCRdb to between 2018 and 2021). Regarding the research as a whole: The SMART-Seq v4 Ultra Low Input RNA kit was used to prepare libraries from fractions with low cell numbers. Bulk TCR alpha and beta repertoires were sequenced longitudinally to track T-cell clones before and after primary and booster YFV17D yellow fever vaccination. Two healthy male donors made up the cohort, one aged 18 to 29 years and the other aged 30 to 40 years. Blood samples were taken at several timepoints before and after primary and secondary immunization, and bulk PBMC replicates and cell subsets were isolated. The full study reports these points: Because the study included only a couple of donors, the extent to which the findings can be generalized is limited. The secondary T-cell response was found to be weaker but faster than the primary response, with a peak reached on day 5 rather than on day 15. Computational filtering was needed because FACS-sorted repertoires could contain abundant contaminating clonotypes from the bulk population. A small fraction of clonotypes appeared in both the CD4 and CD8 compartments, likely as a result of convergent recombination. Most clones expanded after primary vaccination (around 96% of CD4 and roughly 88% of CD8) were re-detected after the booster, suggesting that broad memory maintenance occurred.

In light of the paper, this sample's treatment or condition label describes: live attenuated yellow fever vaccine strain. PBMCs were isolated from peripheral blood using a standard Ficoll-Paque protocol. CD4 and CD8 T-cell fractions were isolated with Dynabeads CD4 and CD8 positive selection kits. RNA was extracted with TriZol from bulk PBMCs, CD4 and CD8 fractions, and dextramer-positive and dextramer-negative fractions. The sequencing here drew on CD4+ T cells sorted from PBMCs, taken 10 days after the yellow fever booster vaccination. The source of this sequence is a man aged 30 to 45 who received the YFV17D yellow fever vaccine. The chain is made from TRBV5-1 and TRBJ1-2; 7 bases in between match TRBD1. This receptor carries the CDR3 CASSPGQPNYGYTF. The sequenced DNA is TGCGCCAGCAGCCCGGGACAGCCGAACTATGGCTACACCTTC.